One and the same sample provided the 11 T cell receptor beta chains below, sequenced in a study of technical replicates of blood from a handful of donors. Generated by immunoSEQ multiplex PCR, the TCRdb table keeps only in-frame clones and is missing some. The repertoire includes tens of thousands of clones, 75% to 95% of them detected once, and 0.39% sits in the top ten. The sequenced sample consisted of T cells isolated from PBMCs. The receptors stem from a human donor in good health. Some clones in this sample may be carry-over from other donors' samples.

The chain carries TRBV19 and TRBJ1-5; a possible D gene is TRBD1 (5 bases). V was shortened by 8 bases and J by 7 bases, with 12 bases between the two germline ends. Per the germline V gene, CDR1 is LNHDA and CDR2 is SQIVND (reference sequence). The CDR3 totals 12 residues. CDR3 sequence reads: CASQQGEQPQHF. The CDR3 bases are TGTGCCAGTCAACAAGGGGAACAGCCCCAGCATTTT.

The CDR3: CASSTINPGQGLSETQYF. The CDR3 DNA reads TGTGCCAGTAGTACAATAAATCCGGGACAGGGGCTATCAGAGACCCAGTACTTC. This chain uses TRBV19 with TRBJ2-5; the match to TRBD1 covers 10 bases. CDR1 is LNHDA and CDR2 is SQIVND in the germline V gene (reference sequence). The CDR3 is 18 amino acids. J was trimmed by 4 bases and V by 4 bases; bases with no gene match: 15.

This chain uses TRBV6-5 with TRBJ2-4; D gene uncertain. With 6 bases removed from V and 4 bases from J, the gap between germline ends came to 10 bases. The germline V gene has CDR1 MNHEY and CDR2 SVGAGI. The CDR3 spans 13 residues. CDR3 in amino acids: CASRNTPKNIQYF. CDR3 DNA sequence: TGTGCCAGCAGGAACACCCCGAAAAACATTCAGTACTTC.

The chain combines TRBV5-1 with TRBJ2-5, with D maybe TRBD2 (6 bases). Germline CDR1 and CDR2: SGHRS and YFSETQ. There are 13 residues in the CDR3. V was clipped by 2 bases and J by 5 bases, with 10 bases between them. CDR3 coding DNA: TGCGCCAGCAGCTTATCCAGCGGGGAGACCCAGTACTTC. The encoded protein is CASSLSSGETQYF.

This chain connects TRBV14 to TRBJ1-6, with 9 bases identical to TRBD1. V dropped 4 bases and J dropped 9; count of bases not matched to a gene: 4. This CDR3 is 14 amino acids long. Germline lookup yields CDR1 SGHDN and CDR2 FVKESK. CDR3 sequence reads: CASSRDRGVSPLHF. As DNA, the CDR3 is TGTGCCAGCAGCCGAGACAGGGGGGTTTCACCCCTCCACTTT.

The rearrangement links TRBV7-2 to TRBJ2-1, with 8 bases matching TRBD2. V shed 5 bases, J shed 8 bases, and the junction held 8 bases outside the gene matches. This CDR3 region has 14 residues. Germline assignment: CDR1 SGHTA and CDR2 FQGNSA. The CDR3 reads CASSPGTRIDEQFF. DNA of the CDR3: TGTGCCAGCAGCCCGGGGACTAGGATTGATGAGCAGTTCTTC.

The rearrangement joins TRBV6-5 to TRBJ2-5, with D unclear. Trimming stripped 3 bases from V and 5 bases from J, with 4 bases between. CDR1 MNHEY and CDR2 SVGAGI come from the germline V gene. The CDR3 runs 11 residues. CDR3 in amino acids: CASSYMETQYF. The CDR3 DNA reads as TGTGCCAGCAGTTATATGGAGACCCAGTACTTC.

This chain joins TRBV29-1 and TRBJ2-7; 9 bases map to TRBD1. V shed 6 bases, J shed 0 bases, and the junction held 9 bases outside the gene matches. This CDR3 is 15 amino acids long. CDR1 is SQVTM and CDR2 is ANQGSEA in the germline V gene. Here the CDR3 reads CSVEGDRASSYEQYF. The CDR3 DNA is TGCAGCGTCGAGGGGGACAGGGCGAGCTCCTACGAGCAGTACTTC.

This rearrangement joins TRBV7-2 to TRBJ2-7; 10 bases match TRBD2. Germline V gene sequence: CDR1 SGHTA, CDR2 FQGNSA. The CDR3 spans 16 residues. J lost 2 bases, V lost 6 bases, and 10 bases had no gene match. CDR3 residues: CASSFDGLAEAYEQYF. The DNA for the CDR3 is TGTGCCAGCAGTTTTGACGGACTAGCGGAAGCCTACGAGCAGTACTTC.

This chain connects TRBV19 to TRBJ2-7; D is perhaps TRBD1 (5 bases). Trimming stripped 5 bases from V and 7 bases from J, with 15 bases between. This CDR3 is built from 13 residues. Germline CDR1 is LNHDA and CDR2 is SQIVND (reference sequence). CDR3 nucleotides: TGTGCCAGTAGTCCCCGCAGGGCAGGGGAGCAGTACTTC. Translated: CASSPRRAGEQYF.

This sequence joins TRBV29-1 and TRBJ1-2; D might be TRBD1 (6 bases). Trimming removed 3 bases at V and 4 bases at J, with 18 bases between. There are 15 residues in the CDR3. Germline CDR1 and CDR2: SQVTM and ANQGSEA. DNA for the CDR3: TGCAGCGTTGAGGTAGGGGCAGGGGTCTCCTATGGCTACACCTTC. It encodes CSVEVGAGVSYGYTF.